This record looks at one T cell receptor (beta chain) sequence and its context. What it binds is not known. Germline CDR1 is SGHNT and CDR2 is YYREEE (reference sequence). CDR3 length: 14 residues. The V end lost 4 bases, the J end lost 5 bases, and 15 bases lay between the germline ends. The data stem from a study of a mutant IDH1 vaccine in newly diagnosed glioma. Turning to the study itself: Sex distribution of treated patients was around 62% male and approximately 38% female; mean age was 40.4 years.

Data came from immunoSEQ multiplex PCR; TCRdb stores just in-frame clones and leaves some out. Counted here are 55,000 to 65,000 clones, less than 85% occurring once; the ten biggest clones make up around 3.5%. As to time point: week 11, during vaccination. The investigators gave 300 ug of mutant IDH1 20-mer peptide in each vaccine dose, together with topical imiquimod. Those who donated had recent WHO grade 3 or 4 IDH1-mutant, ATRX-lost astrocytomas. Study-wide points: Pseudoprogression appears to have had no connection to changes in top peripheral T cell clonotypes.

The V and J genes are TRBV5-4 and TRBJ2-5, with D perhaps matching TRBD2 (5 bases). The sequences come from PBMCs, collected from a glioma patient whose treatment included an IDH1 peptide vaccine. The sequence was collected from a man younger than 40 with glioma. The CDR3 DNA reads TGTGCCAGCAGCGGTGGAGGAAATAAGGAGACCCAGTACTTC. This gives the protein CASSGGGNKETQYF.